This T cell receptor (beta chain) originates from a study of T cells in tumors after PD-1 blockade. This clone was observed a single time. Germline CDR1 is MDHEN and CDR2 is SYDVKM. The ends were cut back, 7 bases at V and 3 bases at J, with 16 bases in the middle. The CDR3 has 14 amino acids. Here immunoSEQ multiplex PCR was the method, and the copy in TCRdb shows in-frame clones only, minus some. The sample shows 9,500 to 15,000 clones, over 55% of them seen only once. The rearrangement joins TRBV28 to TRBJ2-7, with D perhaps matching TRBD1 (6 bases). This TCR was sampled from a human donor with basal cell carcinoma. Sequences were derived from tumor tissue, sampled before anti-PD-1 treatment. The CDR3 loop is CASNVQGTLYEQYF. The CDR3 bases are TGTGCCAGCAATGTACAGGGAACCCTCTACGAGCAGTACTTC.